The clone carrying this T cell receptor beta chain has a count of ten or more. The antigen is unknown. The data were obtained in a study of CD8+CD57+ T cells in acquired aplastic anemia. Study as a whole: When averaged, DNA from sorted CD4+ and CD8+ cells came to approximately 3 ug. Study-wide points: CD8+ Simpson's diversity in patients was not significantly different from that in controls.

Sequenced patients had shown CD8+CD57+ cell expansion by flow cytometry. Untreated patients provided the blood samples, with no therapy given before sampling. Profiles of TCR beta VDJ and CDR3 were generated from a genomic DNA template. TCRdb re-derived calls from the reads in MiXCR, one entry per CDR3 protein. The sample has about 150,000 distinct CDR3 sequences; more than 40% are singletons. The sequenced material came from sorted CD4+, CD8+, or CD8+CD57+ T cells (not recorded which) from PBMCs. The source of this sequence is a human donor with aplastic anemia.

In DNA form, the CDR3 reads TGTGCCAGCAGCAGTGGACGGGCCAACGAGCAGTACTTC. Protein: CASSSGRANEQYF. V gene TRBV7-9 combines with J gene TRBJ2-7, with D unclear. Trimming removed 5 bases from V and 5 bases from J, with 13 bases in between. Germline V lookup: CDR1 SEHNR, CDR2 FQNEAQ (reference sequence). There are 13 residues in the CDR3.